The TCR beta chain described here comes from a study of blood T cell repertoires in COVID-19. CDR3 length equals 14 residues. CDR1 is LGHNA and CDR2 is YSLEER in the germline V gene. Between the trimmed V and J ends, which lost 4 bases and 4 bases, there was a span of 12 bases. Grouping used clinical history reported by participants in a survey and questionnaire. Clones were sequenced by immunoSEQ multiplex PCR, and TCRdb holds only the in-frame ones, with some missing. The table includes 300,000 to 350,000 clones, 70% to 90% detected once. The sequence came from a woman aged 35 to 49 with acute COVID-19. The chain has TRBV4-3 and TRBJ2-3; D may be TRBD2 (6 bases). Sequenced sample: PBMCs or T cells enriched from blood (not recorded which). CDR3 in amino acids: CASSPDYSADTQYF. In DNA form, the CDR3 reads TGCGCCAGCAGCCCGGACTATTCTGCAGATACGCAGTATTTT.